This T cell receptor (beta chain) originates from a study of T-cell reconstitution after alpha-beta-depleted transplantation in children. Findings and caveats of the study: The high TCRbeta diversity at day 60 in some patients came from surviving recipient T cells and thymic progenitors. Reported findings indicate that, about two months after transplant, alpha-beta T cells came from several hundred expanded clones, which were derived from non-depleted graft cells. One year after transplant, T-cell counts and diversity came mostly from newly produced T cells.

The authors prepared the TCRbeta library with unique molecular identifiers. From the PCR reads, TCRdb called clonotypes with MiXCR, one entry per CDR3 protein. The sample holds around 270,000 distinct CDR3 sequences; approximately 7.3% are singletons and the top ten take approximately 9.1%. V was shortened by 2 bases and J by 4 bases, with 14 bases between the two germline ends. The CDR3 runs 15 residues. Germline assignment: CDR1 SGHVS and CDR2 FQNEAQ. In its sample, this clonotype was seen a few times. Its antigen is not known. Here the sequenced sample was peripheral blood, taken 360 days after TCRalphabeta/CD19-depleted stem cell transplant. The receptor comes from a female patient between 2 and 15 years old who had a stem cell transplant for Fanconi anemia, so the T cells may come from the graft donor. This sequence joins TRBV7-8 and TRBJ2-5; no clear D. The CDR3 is CASSLSRWQSETQYF. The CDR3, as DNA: TGTGCCAGCAGCTTAAGTAGGTGGCAGTCAGAGACCCAGTACTTC.